The entry below describes one TCR beta chain. These data are taken from a study of blood T cell repertoires in COVID-19. Study at large: COVID-19 samples collected from the United States, Italy and Spain covered acute and convalescent phases. PBMCs, B-cell-depleted T cells, or T cells provided the cDNA or gDNA that made up the material.

In the source study's methods: It was from reference gene primer amplification that nucleated cell counts were estimated. Profiling relied on immunoSEQ multiplex PCR, and the TCRdb table lists in-frame clones only, not all of them. From that table come the V and J calls and clone size; the DNA was used to work out D and trimming. The sample lists a few hundred thousand clones, approximately 87% occurring once. This CDR3 has 15 amino acids. CDR1 is SGHAT and CDR2 is FQNNGV in the germline V gene. Trimming took off 0 bases at V and 5 bases at J, with 14 bases between the two ends. The clonotype originates from a woman in her 50s with acute or convalescent COVID-19. The sample comprised peripheral blood. The rearrangement uses TRBV11-2 and TRBJ2-7; D is undetermined. The CDR3 region is CASSLDGGRLDEQYF. In nucleotides, the CDR3 is TGTGCCAGCAGCTTAGATGGTGGGCGCCTGGACGAGCAGTACTTC.